Listed below are T cell receptor beta chains from one sample, sequenced in a study of T cell responses to AZD1222 COVID-19 vaccine. Sequenced by immunoSEQ multiplex PCR; TCRdb stores in-frame clones only, minus some. The sample carries 70,000 to 95,000 clones, around 90% recorded once. The sequencing here drew on peripheral blood, taken 28 days after the second AZD1222 dose. The source is an adult who received the AZD1222 COVID-19 vaccine. Both conserved end residues are part of each CDR3. The D gene is left open where the match is weak. Clone size is stated in some rows and not others, as once, few, many or a class when expanded.

>TRBV28|NA|TRBJ1-2|NA
TGTGCCAGCAGTTTAGTCGCCGGGGGCTATGGCTACACCTTC
CASSLVAGGYGYTF
>TRBV6-1|NA|TRBJ1-5|TRBD1
TGTGCCAGCAGTGAACTAACAGGGGATCAGCCCCAGCATTTT
CASSELTGDQPQHF
>TRBV27|NA|TRBJ1-2|NA
TGTGCCAGCAGTGACTTCTATGGCTACACCTTC
CASSDFYGYTF
>TRBV18|NA|TRBJ1-4|NA
TGTGCCAGCTCCCCCCGTTTTGACGCAACTAATGAAAAACTGTTTTTT
CASSPRFDATNEKLFF
>TRBV11-2|NA|TRBJ2-7|NA
TGTGCCAGCAGCTTAGGTAGCTGGGGAGCCTACGAGCAGTACTTC
CASSLGSWGAYEQYF
>TRBV11-2|NA|TRBJ2-2|NA
TGTGCCAGCAGCTTAGCGGCAGGAAGTGGTACCGGGGAGCTGTTTTTT
CASSLAAGSGTGELFF
>TRBV10-1|NA|TRBJ2-5|TRBD1
TGCGCCAGCAGCCGGGACAGGGCCCCAGAGACCCAGTACTTC
CASSRDRAPETQYF
>TRBV5-1|NA|TRBJ1-2|NA
TGCGCCAGCAGCATGGACCTTAACTATGGCTACACCTTC
CASSMDLNYGYTF
>TRBV21-1|NA|TRBJ1-6|NA
TGTGCCAGCAGCACCAGACAGAATTCACCCCTCCACTTT
CASSTRQNSPLHF
>TRBV12-5|NA|TRBJ2-2|NA
TGTGCTAGTGGTCAGAGGGGGTTCGGCGGGGAGCTGTTTTTT
CASGQRGFGGELFF
>TRBV13|once|TRBJ2-3|TRBD2
TGTGCCAGCAGCTTAGCTAGCGGGGGGCCAGATACGCAGTATTTT
CASSLASGGPDTQYF
>TRBV3-1/TRBV3-2|NA|TRBJ1-2|NA
TGTGCCAGCAGCCAAGATCCGTTACGGGGCTACACCTTC
CASSQDPLRGYTF
>TRBV19|NA|TRBJ1-2|TRBD1
TGTGCCAGTAGTTCGCCTCGGGACAGAGACTCTAACTATGGCTACACCTTC
CASSSPRDRDSNYGYTF
>TRBV5-1|NA|TRBJ2-4|TRBD2
TGCGCCAGCAGCTTGGCCGGGAGGGAAAACATTCAGTACTTC
CASSLAGRENIQYF
>TRBV6-6|NA|TRBJ1-2|NA
TGTGCCAGCAGTTACCTGGCAGTTAACTATGGCTACACCTTC
CASSYLAVNYGYTF
>TRBV5-1|NA|TRBJ1-1|TRBD1
TGCGCCAGCAGCTCGACAGGGTATGGCACTGAAGCTTTCTTT
CASSSTGYGTEAFF
>TRBV2|once|TRBJ1-6|TRBD1
TGTGCCAGCAGTGTCCAACGGACAGGGAATTCACCCCTCCACTTT
CASSVQRTGNSPLHF
>TRBV10-1|NA|TRBJ1-5|NA
TGCGCCAGCAGTGACAGTCCGGACCAATACAGCAAGGGGCCCCAGCATTTT
CASSDSPDQYSKGPQHF
>TRBV6-2/TRBV6-3|once|TRBJ1-6|NA
TGTGCCAGCAGTCTCCTCCCGGGGTATGGTGATTCACCCCTCCACTTT
CASSLLPGYGDSPLHF